This record looks at one T cell receptor (beta chain) sequence and its context. The CDR3 has 16 residues. Trimming took 1 base from V and 1 from J; bases not matched to a gene: 6. Per germline, CDR1 MGHDK and CDR2 SYGVNS. The data stem from a study of blood T cell repertoires in COVID-19. Study-wide context: Material from acute and convalescent COVID-19 was sourced from the United States, Italy and Spain.

Only in-frame clones appear in the TCRdb table, and some are missing; sequencing was by immunoSEQ multiplex PCR. The profile shows about 99,000 clones, 84% of them singletons. The sequenced sample consisted of peripheral blood. V gene TRBV25-1 combines with J gene TRBJ1-1; TRBD1 matches 7 bases. This TCR derives from a man between 65 and 80 years old with active or convalescent COVID-19. DNA of the CDR3: TGTGCCAGCAGTGAATCGGTCAGGGGGACGAACACTGAAGCTTTCTTT. Translated, it gives CASSESVRGTNTEAFF.